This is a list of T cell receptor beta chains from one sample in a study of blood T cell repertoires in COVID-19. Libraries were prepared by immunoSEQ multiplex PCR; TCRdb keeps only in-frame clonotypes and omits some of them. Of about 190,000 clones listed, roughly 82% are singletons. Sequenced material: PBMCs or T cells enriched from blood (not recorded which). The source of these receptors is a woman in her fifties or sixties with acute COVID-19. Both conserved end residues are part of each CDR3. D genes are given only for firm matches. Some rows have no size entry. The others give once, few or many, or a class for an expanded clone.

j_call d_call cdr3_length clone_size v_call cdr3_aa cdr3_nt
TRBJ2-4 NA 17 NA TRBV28 CASSSAEGRGAKNIQYF TGTGCCAGCAGTTCCGCCGAGGGTCGGGGAGCCAAAAACATTCAGTACTTC
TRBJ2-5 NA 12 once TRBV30 CAWSSQSETQYF TGTGCCTGGAGTTCCCAATCAGAGACCCAGTACTTC
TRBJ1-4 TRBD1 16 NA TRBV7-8 CASRPTGGLTNEKLFF TGTGCCAGCAGGCCGACAGGGGGACTAACTAATGAAAAACTGTTTTTT
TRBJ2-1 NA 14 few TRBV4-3 CASSQGRRENEQFF TGCGCCAGCAGCCAAGGTCGCCGGGAGAATGAGCAGTTCTTC
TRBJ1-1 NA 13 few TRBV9 CASSEPSREEAFF TGTGCCAGCAGCGAGCCCAGTCGGGAGGAAGCTTTCTTT
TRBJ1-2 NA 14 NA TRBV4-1 CASSQWGGATGYTF TGCGCCAGCAGCCAGTGGGGAGGGGCGACGGGCTACACCTTC
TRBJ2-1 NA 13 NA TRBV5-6 CASSHRGNNEQFF TGTGCCAGCAGCCACCGGGGGAACAATGAGCAGTTCTTC
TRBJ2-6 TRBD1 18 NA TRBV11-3 CASSQGDRVKSGANVLTF TGTGCCAGCAGCCAGGGGGACAGGGTCAAATCTGGGGCCAACGTCCTGACTTTC
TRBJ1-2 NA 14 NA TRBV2 CASSTRLTNYGYTF TGTGCCAGCAGTACCAGACTGACTAACTATGGCTACACCTTC
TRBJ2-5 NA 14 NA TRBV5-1 CASSLVEEKETQYF TGCGCCAGCAGCTTGGTGGAGGAGAAAGAGACCCAGTACTTC
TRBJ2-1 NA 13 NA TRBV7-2 CASSSISTGEQFF TGTGCCAGCAGCTCCATTAGCACAGGGGAGCAGTTCTTC
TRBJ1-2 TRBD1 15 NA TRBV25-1 CASSDYWTGGDGYTF TGTGCCAGCAGTGACTATTGGACAGGGGGGGATGGCTACACCTTC
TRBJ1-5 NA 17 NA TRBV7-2 CASSRPGGVYSNQPQHF TGTGCCAGCAGCCGCCCGGGGGGCGTATATAGCAATCAGCCCCAGCATTTT
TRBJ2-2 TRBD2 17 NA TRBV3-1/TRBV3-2 CASSQEHQTSGIVELFF TGTGCCAGCAGCCAAGAGCATCAGACTAGCGGGATTGTGGAGCTGTTTTTT
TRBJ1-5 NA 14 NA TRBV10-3 CAARQGSGNQPQHF TGTGCCGCCCGCCAGGGTAGTGGCAATCAGCCCCAGCATTTT
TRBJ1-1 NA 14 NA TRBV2 CASSGSYGNTEAFF TGTGCCAGCAGTGGAAGCTATGGGAACACTGAAGCTTTCTTT
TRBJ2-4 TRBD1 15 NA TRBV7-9 CASSWGQGSGNIQYF TGTGCCAGCAGCTGGGGACAGGGGAGCGGGAACATTCAGTACTTC